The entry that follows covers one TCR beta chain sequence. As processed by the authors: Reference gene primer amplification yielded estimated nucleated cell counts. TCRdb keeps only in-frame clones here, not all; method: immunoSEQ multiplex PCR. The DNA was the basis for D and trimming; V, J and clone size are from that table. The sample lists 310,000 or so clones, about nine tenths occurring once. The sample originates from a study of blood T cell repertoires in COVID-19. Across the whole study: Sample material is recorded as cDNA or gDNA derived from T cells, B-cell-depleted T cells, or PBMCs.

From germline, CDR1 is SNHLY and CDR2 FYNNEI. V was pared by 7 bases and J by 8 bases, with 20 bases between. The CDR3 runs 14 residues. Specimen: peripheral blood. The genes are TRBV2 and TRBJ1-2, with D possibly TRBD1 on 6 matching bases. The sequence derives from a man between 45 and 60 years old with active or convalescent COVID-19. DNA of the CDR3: TGTGCCAGCAACCCCGGGACAAGGGGCCTAGGCTACACCTTC. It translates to CASNPGTRGLGYTF.